A selection of T cell receptor beta chains follows, all from one sample in a study of blood T cell repertoires in COVID-19. TCRdb's table, derived via immunoSEQ multiplex PCR, lists solely in-frame clones and lacks some. The sample has some 200,000 clones; around 82% are singletons. Sequenced sample: PBMCs or T cells enriched from blood (not recorded which). All receptors derive from a woman aged 55-69 years with acute COVID-19. CDR3s include the opening cysteine and the closing phenylalanine or tryptophan. The D gene is left open where the match is weak. Not every row has a clone size; where given, it reads once, few, many or a size class.

D gene	J gene	V gene	clone size	CDR3 DNA	CDR3 protein
TRBD2	TRBJ2-1	TRBV11-2	NA	TGTGCCAGCAGCCTCGGGACTAGCGGTAATGAGCAGTTCTTC	CASSLGTSGNEQFF
TRBD1	TRBJ1-4	TRBV5-6	few	TGTGCCAGCAGTTCAGCCGGGACAGGGGGTGAAAAACTGTTTTTT	CASSSAGTGGEKLFF
TRBD1	TRBJ1-1	TRBV6-5	once	TGTGCCACAGATTCAGGGGGATGGGACACTGAAGCTTTCTTT	CATDSGGWDTEAFF
NA	TRBJ2-5	TRBV7-2	NA	TGTGCCAGCAGCCCCAGGGTGATTGGAGAGACCCAGTACTTC	CASSPRVIGETQYF
NA	TRBJ2-3	TRBV11-2	NA	TGTGCCAGCAGCTTAGATCTGGAGGATACGCAGTATTTT	CASSLDLEDTQYF
TRBD2	TRBJ2-1	TRBV18	once	TGTGCCAGCTCACCCGGACTAGCGGGAGTGGGAGAGCAGTTCTTC	CASSPGLAGVGEQFF
TRBD1	TRBJ1-2	TRBV6-2/TRBV6-3	once	TGTGCCAGCAGTGGAACGGGACAGGGGGTTAACTATGGCTACACCTTC	CASSGTGQGVNYGYTF
NA	TRBJ1-2	TRBV7-9	NA	TGTGCCAGCAGCTTCATACAGGATGGCTACACCTTC	CASSFIQDGYTF
NA	TRBJ2-3	TRBV10-1	NA	TGCGCCAGCAGCTTTCAGGGCGCAGATACGCAGTATTTT	CASSFQGADTQYF
NA	TRBJ2-2	TRBV6-5	NA	TGTGCCAGCAAACGGACAGTTAACACCGGGGAGCTGTTTTTT	CASKRTVNTGELFF
NA	TRBJ2-2	TRBV5-4	once	TGTGCCAGCAGCTTCCGGGCCCCTAACCGGGGCACCGGGGAGCTGTTTTTT	CASSFRAPNRGTGELFF
NA	TRBJ2-3	TRBV2	NA	TGTGCCAGCGTTTTTGGAGGGCGAGATACGCAGTATTTT	CASVFGGRDTQYF
TRBD1	TRBJ1-2	TRBV7-2	few	TGTGCCAGCAGCATCCGACAGGGCCCCAACTATGGCTACACCTTC	CASSIRQGPNYGYTF
TRBD1	TRBJ1-1	TRBV27	NA	TGTGCCAGCAGTTCGAGGACAGGCACTGAAGCTTTCTTT	CASSSRTGTEAFF
TRBD2	TRBJ2-3	TRBV5-4	NA	TGTGCCAGCAGCACCACTAGCGGGGGGGTGGTAGATACGCAGTATTTT	CASSTTSGGVVDTQYF
TRBD2	TRBJ2-7	TRBV11-3	NA	TGTGCCAGCAGCTTAGACCCTAGCGGGGCCTACGAGCAGTACTTC	CASSLDPSGAYEQYF
NA	TRBJ2-2	TRBV5-5	NA	TGTGCCAGCAGCTTACAGGGCGTTGACACCGGGGAGCTGTTTTTT	CASSLQGVDTGELFF
TRBD1	TRBJ1-2	TRBV29-1	NA	TGCAGCGTGCGACAGGGGGAGAGCTATGGCTACACCTTC	CSVRQGESYGYTF
NA	TRBJ2-6	TRBV12-3/TRBV12-4	NA	TGTGCCAGCACCGTCTCTGGGGCCAACGTCCTGACTTTC	CASTVSGANVLTF
NA	TRBJ1-5	TRBV19	NA	TGTGCCAGTACCCCGACCGGGAGGGGAAATCAGCCCCAGCATTTT	CASTPTGRGNQPQHF